These 4 T cell receptor beta chains came from one sample sequenced in a study of cytomegalovirus exposure and HLA in healthy donors. PCR involved 60 Vbeta and 13 Jbeta primers. Assay: immunoSEQ multiplex PCR; the TCRdb copy retains only in-frame clones and omits some. The sample contains about 120,000 clones, over 65% of which appear only once. The sample comprised PBMCs. Receptors were obtained from a man between 18 and 29 years old in good health and CMV-seropositive.

This clone was found once. The chain uses TRBV13 and TRBJ2-1, with TRBD2 identical over 12 bases. The V segment lost 5 bases and the J segment 7 bases; nucleotides outside the gene matches: 12. The CDR3 length is 17 residues. CDR1 and CDR2 (germline): PRHDT, FYEKMQ (reference sequence). The CDR3, as DNA: TGTGCCAGCAGCGCCAGCTACCTAGCGGGGGGGATAAATGAGCAGTTCTTC. Amino acids: CASSASYLAGGINEQFF.

The rearrangement uses TRBV5-6 and TRBJ2-7, with no clear D. This CDR3 spans 14 amino acids. From germline, CDR1 is SGHDT and CDR2 YYEEEE. V was trimmed by 1 base and J by 5 bases, leaving 13 bases between them. The CDR3 DNA reads TGTGCCAGCAGCTTGATATTCGCGAGGAACGAGCAGTACTTC. Its protein product is CASSLIFARNEQYF.

This chain links TRBV11-2 with TRBJ1-3; no firm D call. Deletions cut 0 bases from V and 4 bases from J, with 25 bases between. CDR1 and CDR2 from the germline V gene are SGHAT and FQNNGV. CDR3 length: 20 residues. The CDR3 reads CASSLDVWRVIGEKGNTIYF. CDR3 in DNA: TGTGCCAGCAGCTTAGACGTTTGGAGGGTTATCGGGGAAAAGGGAAACACCATATATTTT.

The V and J genes are TRBV5-1 and TRBJ1-2; the D is unclear. CDR3 length equals 17 residues. V was cut by 0 bases and J by 0 bases, with 15 bases left in between. The germline CDR1 and CDR2 sequences are SGHRS and YFSETQ. The DNA of the CDR3 is TGCGCCAGCAGCTTGGCGGAGGGTCCCCCCTCTAACTATGGCTACACCTTC. Amino acid sequence: CASSLAEGPPSNYGYTF.